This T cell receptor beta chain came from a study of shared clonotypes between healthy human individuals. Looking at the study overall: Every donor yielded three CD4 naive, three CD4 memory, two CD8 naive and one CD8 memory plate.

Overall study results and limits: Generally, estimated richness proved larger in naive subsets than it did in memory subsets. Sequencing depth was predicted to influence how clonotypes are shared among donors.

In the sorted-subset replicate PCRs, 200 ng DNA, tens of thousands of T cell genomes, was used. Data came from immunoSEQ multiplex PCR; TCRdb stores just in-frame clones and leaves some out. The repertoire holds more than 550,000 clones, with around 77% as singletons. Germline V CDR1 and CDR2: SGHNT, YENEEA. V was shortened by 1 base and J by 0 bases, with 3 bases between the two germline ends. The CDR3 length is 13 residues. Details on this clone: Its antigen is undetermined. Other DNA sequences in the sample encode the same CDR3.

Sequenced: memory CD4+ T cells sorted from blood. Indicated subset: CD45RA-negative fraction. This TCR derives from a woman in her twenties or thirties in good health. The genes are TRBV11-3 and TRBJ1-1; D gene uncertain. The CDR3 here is CASSLGVNTEAFF. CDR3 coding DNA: TGTGCCAGCAGCTTAGGAGTGAACACTGAAGCTTTCTTT.